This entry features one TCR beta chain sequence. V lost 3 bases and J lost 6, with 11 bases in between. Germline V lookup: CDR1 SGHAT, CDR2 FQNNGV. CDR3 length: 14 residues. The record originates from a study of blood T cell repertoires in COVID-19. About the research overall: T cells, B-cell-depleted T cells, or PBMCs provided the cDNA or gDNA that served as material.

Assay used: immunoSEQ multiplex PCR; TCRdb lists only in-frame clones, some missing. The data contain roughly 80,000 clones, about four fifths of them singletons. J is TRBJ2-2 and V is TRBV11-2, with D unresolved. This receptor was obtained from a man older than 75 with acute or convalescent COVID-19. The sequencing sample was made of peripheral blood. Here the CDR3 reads CASSFDRVSGELFF. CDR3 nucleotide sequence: TGTGCCAGCAGCTTTGATCGGGTTTCCGGGGAGCTGTTTTTT. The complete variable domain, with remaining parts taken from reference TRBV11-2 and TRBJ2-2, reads EAGVAQSPRYKIIEKRQSVAFWCNPISGHATLYWYQQILGQGPKLLIQFQNNGVVDDSQLPKDRFSAERLKGVDSTLKIQPAKLEDSAVYLCASSFDRVSGELFFGEGSRLTVL.